Listed below are T cell receptor beta chains from one sample, sequenced in a study of T-cell reconstitution after alpha-beta-depleted transplantation in children. TCRdb used MiXCR to reprocess the PCR reads, holding one entry per CDR3 protein. This sample carries about 980,000 distinct CDR3 sequences, around 30% of them seen once, and the ten largest clones take over 25%. Sequenced here: PBMCs, mostly from graft donor cells, sampled 360 days after TCRalphabeta/CD19-depleted stem cell transplant. Receptors were obtained from a boy under two years old who had a stem cell transplant for SCID, so the T cells may come from the graft donor. Each CDR3 is given with its conserved first and last residue. The order of the fields is J gene, V gene, clone size, D gene, CDR3 DNA, CDR3 protein. D genes are given only for firm matches. Expanded clones get a size class; other rows say once, few or many, or leave the size out.

>TRBJ1-1|TRBV3-1|-|TRBD1
TGTGCCAGCAGCCGAGGGACAGGGGTGACGATGAACACTGAAGCTTTCTTT
CASSRGTGVTMNTEAFF
>TRBJ1-5|TRBV9|few|-
TGTGCCAGCAGCGTAGGCCCAGGGATCAATCAGCCCCAGCATTTT
CASSVGPGINQPQHF
>TRBJ1-1|TRBV5-1|-|-
TGCGCCAGCAGACCAACAGGGACGTCCGAGGCTTTCTTT
CASRPTGTSEAFF
>TRBJ2-1|TRBV6-5|few|-
TGTGCCAGCAGTTACTTCTACGGACTCTTCAATGAGCAGTTCTTC
CASSYFYGLFNEQFF
>TRBJ2-3|TRBV29-1|few|-
TGCAGCGTTGAAGGCAGGGCGACAGATACGCAGTATTTT
CSVEGRATDTQYF
>TRBJ2-2|TRBV28|-|-
TGTGCCAGCAGTTTATTCAGGGAAAGTGGCACCGGGGAGCTGTTTTTT
CASSLFRESGTGELFF
>TRBJ2-5|TRBV6-1|-|-
TGTGCCAGCAGTGAAGGACGCATTGGGGAGACCCAGTACTTC
CASSEGRIGETQYF
>TRBJ2-3|TRBV4-2|-|-
TGTGCCAGCAGCCAAGGTATGGGAGCGAGCACAGATACGCAGTATTTT
CASSQGMGASTDTQYF
>TRBJ2-3|TRBV29-1|-|-
TGCAGCGTTACCGCCGGAGGTTATACGCAGTATTTT
CSVTAGGYTQYF
>TRBJ2-2|TRBV6-2/TRBV6-3|few|-
TGTGCCAGCAGTTCCACAGGGTGGCCCGGGGAGCTGTTTTTT
CASSSTGWPGELFF
>TRBJ2-7|TRBV5-1|-|TRBD1
TGCGCCAGCAGCTCATGGACAGGGGGTCGGTACGAGCAGTACTTC
CASSSWTGGRYEQYF
>TRBJ2-5|TRBV5-1|-|-
TGCGCCAGCAGGAGAGGGGCAGCGGTACAAGAGACCCAGTACTTC
CASRRGAAVQETQYF
>TRBJ1-5|TRBV6-1|-|TRBD1
TGTGCCACCTTACCACAGGGGGAGGGCAATCAGCCCCAGCATTTT
CATLPQGEGNQPQHF
>TRBJ2-2|TRBV29-1|-|-
TGCAGCGTTGCCCGGTGGGGGTCGGACACCGGGGAGCTGTTTTTT
CSVARWGSDTGELFF
>TRBJ1-6|TRBV20-1|many|-
TGCAGTGCTTCCGCCCCAGGGACAAATTCACCCCTCCACTTT
CSASAPGTNSPLHF
>TRBJ2-7|TRBV12-3/TRBV12-4|few|TRBD2
TGTGCCAGCACCGTAGCGGGGGACCCCTACGAGCAGTACTTC
CASTVAGDPYEQYF
>TRBJ2-3|TRBV2|-|-
TGTGCCAGCAGTGGAAGGGGAGACTTCACAGATACGCAGTATTTT
CASSGRGDFTDTQYF
>TRBJ2-1|TRBV12-3/TRBV12-4|few|-
TGTGCCAGCAGTTTGGACCGGGGGCGAAATGAGCAGTTCTTC
CASSLDRGRNEQFF
>TRBJ2-1|TRBV20-1|few|TRBD1
TGCAGTGCTACTGACAGGGGGGGAACCTACAATGAGCAGTTCTTC
CSATDRGGTYNEQFF
>TRBJ2-4|TRBV7-2|few|TRBD2
TGTGCCAGCAGCTCATCTCGGGAGGGACACATTCAGTACTTC
CASSSSREGHIQYF
>TRBJ2-1|TRBV19|-|TRBD2
TGTGCCAGTAGTATGGGACTAGCGGGGAACAATGAGCAGTTCTTC
CASSMGLAGNNEQFF
>TRBJ2-5|TRBV18|-|TRBD2
TGTGCCAGCTCACCGTTGTGGACTAGCGGGGAAGAGACCCAGTACTTC
CASSPLWTSGEETQYF
>TRBJ2-2|TRBV12-3/TRBV12-4|few|TRBD1
TGTGCCAGCAGTTTAAGTTTCGGGACAGGGAGGGACACCGGGGAGCTGTTTTTT
CASSLSFGTGRDTGELFF
>TRBJ2-7|TRBV7-8|few|-
TGTGCCAGCAGCTTAGGCCCGGGGGCGACCTACGAGCAGTACTTC
CASSLGPGATYEQYF
>TRBJ1-6|TRBV2|-|-
TGTGCCAGCAGCGGCGCCCGAGGGAGTTCACCCCTCCACTTT
CASSGARGSSPLHF
>TRBJ2-3|TRBV24-1|few|-
TGTGCCACCAGTGAAGCCTTATCGTCCCGGGGGCGAGGTCCAGATACGCAGTATTTT
CATSEALSSRGRGPDTQYF
>TRBJ2-5|TRBV28|-|-
TGTGCCAGCAGTTTAGAGGAGGGGAGGAAAGAGACCCAGTACTTC
CASSLEEGRKETQYF
>TRBJ1-1|TRBV7-8|-|TRBD1
TGTGCCAGCACCCTAGAATACAGGGGGTGGGACACTGAAGCTTTCTTT
CASTLEYRGWDTEAFF
>TRBJ2-3|TRBV5-1|few|-
TGCGCCAGCAGCTTGACGGAGAGGGGGGCCGCAGATACGCAGTATTTT
CASSLTERGAADTQYF
>TRBJ2-2|TRBV7-9|-|-
TGTGCCAGAGACCTGAACACCGGGGAGCTGTTTTTT
CARDLNTGELFF
>TRBJ2-4|TRBV4-1|-|-
TGCGCCAGCAGCCAAGGCCCCGTGGCAGGAAGTGGAAAAAACATTCAGTACTTC
CASSQGPVAGSGKNIQYF
>TRBJ2-7|TRBV6-2/TRBV6-3|-|-
TGTGCCAGCAGTTACGGGGACTCAAGCTCCTACGAGCAGTACTTC
CASSYGDSSSYEQYF
>TRBJ2-5|TRBV12-3/TRBV12-4|-|-
TGTGCCAGCAGTCCCTTCGGGGGACAAGAGACCCAGTACTTC
CASSPFGGQETQYF
>TRBJ2-1|TRBV7-9|few|-
TGTGCCAGCAGTTCGGACGGACGCTCCTACAATGAGCAGTTCTTC
CASSSDGRSYNEQFF
>TRBJ1-2|TRBV18|-|TRBD1
TGTGCCAGCTCGCCTACCCCGGGACAGCAGTTCTATGGCTACACCTTC
CASSPTPGQQFYGYTF
>TRBJ1-1|TRBV12-3/TRBV12-4|few|-
TGTGCCAGCGTAATCAGGGAAATGAACACTGAAGCTTTCTTT
CASVIREMNTEAFF
>TRBJ1-1|TRBV3-1|few|-
TGTGCCAGCAGCTCCCGGGCCCGGGGCACTGAAGCTTTCTTT
CASSSRARGTEAFF
>TRBJ2-7|TRBV5-5|-|TRBD2
TGTGCCAGCAGCCCCCGGCCCGGGACTAGCCTGAGTGAGCAGTACTTC
CASSPRPGTSLSEQYF
>TRBJ2-6|TRBV4-3|-|-
TGCGCCAGCAGCCAAGATATTTTAGGGCTAATGGGGGCCAACGTCCTGACTTTC
CASSQDILGLMGANVLTF
>TRBJ2-7|TRBV6-1|few|TRBD1
TGTGCCAGCAGACTCAAAGGACAGGGGGGCTACGAGCAGTACTTC
CASRLKGQGGYEQYF
>TRBJ2-7|TRBV2|few|TRBD1
TGTGCCAGCAGTGAACCCCGGGACAGGGGTACCTACGAGCAGTACTTC
CASSEPRDRGTYEQYF
>TRBJ2-3|TRBV18|-|-
TGTGCCAGCTCAGCGGGACAGCTTAGCACAGATACGCAGTATTTT
CASSAGQLSTDTQYF
>TRBJ2-1|TRBV5-4|few|-
TGTGCCAGCAGGTACTTTGGGGGGAAATACAATGAGCAGTTCTTC
CASRYFGGKYNEQFF
>TRBJ1-5|TRBV20-1|-|-
TGCAGTGCTTGGTCCCGGGAGACACCCACTCCCTTTAGCAATCAGCCCCAGCATTTT
CSAWSRETPTPFSNQPQHF
>TRBJ2-7|TRBV5-5|-|-
TGTGCCAGCAGCTGGGCGACAGACTACGAGCAGTACTTC
CASSWATDYEQYF
>TRBJ2-3|TRBV30|-|TRBD1
TGTGCCTGGAGTACAGGGGGCTCTAGCACAGATACGCAGTATTTT
CAWSTGGSSTDTQYF
>TRBJ2-7|TRBV5-1|few|-
TGCGCCAGCAGCAGGGACGCCCGGATGGTTTCTATCTACGAGCAGTACTTC
CASSRDARMVSIYEQYF
>TRBJ2-2|TRBV28|-|-
TGTGCCAGTGTGCAGGGACTGAACACCGGGGAGCTGTTTTTT
CASVQGLNTGELFF
>TRBJ2-2|TRBV4-2|-|-
TGTGCCAGCAGCCCTGAGTTTGGTTTCGGGGAGCTGTTTTTT
CASSPEFGFGELFF
>TRBJ2-5|TRBV9|-|-
TGTGCCAGCAGCGTTACACCGACCACCGGGACGGCACAAGAGACCCAGTACTTC
CASSVTPTTGTAQETQYF
>TRBJ2-1|TRBV7-8|-|-
TGTGCCAGCAGCTTAGCCGGCGTTAATGAGCAGTTCTTC
CASSLAGVNEQFF